This record looks at one TCR beta chain sequence and its context. Its antigen is currently not known. No base quality information exists; no much larger clone differs at one position. The sample was run on an Illumina HiSeq 1500. The raw public reads went through TCRdb reprocessing: fastp at Q25, MiXCR clone calling, in-frame beta chains kept. Duplicate CDR3 protein sequences are folded into a single record with the most common DNA and genes. The sample yields 150,000 to 200,000 distinct CDR3 sequences; under 15% were counted once. The ten largest clones capture more than 20% of the sample. These data belong to a study of T cell repertoires in cytomegalovirus infection (dated by TCRdb to the late 2010s). Regarding the complete study: The HLA type of each donor mattered for the analysis, because public TCR beta signatures pointed to carriage of CMV infection along with the matching HLA type. Results and caveats for the whole study, not just this receptor: The ex vivo response was dominated by HLA-C-restricted CMV-specific TCR beta clonotypes, which also provided the single most frequent clonotype in two of eight donors. In both this cohort and an independent cohort of 352 donors, the cumulative frequency of public TCR beta family members distinguished carriers of CMV infection plus the relevant HLA type.

The material sequenced was PBMCs. The sequence came from a human donor in good health (CMV status not recorded). Some clones in this sample may be carry-over from other donors' samples.

The DNA sequence is as follows: TGTGCCAGCAGCTTAGTGGGTAGCAACAATGAGCAGTTCTTC. Translated, it gives CASSLVGSNNEQFF. The chain is assembled from TRBV7-9 and TRBJ2-1, with no confidently assigned D gene. Per the germline V gene (reference sequence), SEHNR is the CDR1 and FQNEAQ is the CDR2. V drops 1 base and J drops 5 bases, leaving 9 bases in between. Measured from the cysteine to the phenylalanine, the CDR3 is 14 residues long. Left in the record is the CDR3 DNA by itself, 42 bases read in frame from the first base.